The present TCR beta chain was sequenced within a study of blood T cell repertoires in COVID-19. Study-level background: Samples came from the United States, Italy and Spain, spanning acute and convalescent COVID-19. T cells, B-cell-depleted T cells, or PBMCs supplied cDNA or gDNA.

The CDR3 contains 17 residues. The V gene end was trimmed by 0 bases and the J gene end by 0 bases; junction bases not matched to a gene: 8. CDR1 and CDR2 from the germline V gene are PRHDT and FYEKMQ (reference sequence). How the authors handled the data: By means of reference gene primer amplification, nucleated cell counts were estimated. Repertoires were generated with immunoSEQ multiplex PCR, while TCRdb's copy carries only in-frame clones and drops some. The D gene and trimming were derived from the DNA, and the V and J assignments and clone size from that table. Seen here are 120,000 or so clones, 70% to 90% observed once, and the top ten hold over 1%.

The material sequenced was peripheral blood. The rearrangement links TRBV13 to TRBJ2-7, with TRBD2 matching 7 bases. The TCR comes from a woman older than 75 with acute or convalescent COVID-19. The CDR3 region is CASSLGASGFPSYEQYF. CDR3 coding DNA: TGTGCCAGCAGCTTAGGAGCTAGCGGTTTTCCCTCCTACGAGCAGTACTTC.